This TCR beta chain was identified in a study of blood T cell repertoires in COVID-19. Overall study context: The origin of the acute and convalescent COVID-19 samples was the United States, Italy and Spain. T cells, B-cell-depleted T cells, or PBMCs provided the cDNA or gDNA that served as material.

The CDR3 consists of 15 residues. Trimming took off 2 bases at V and 5 bases at J, with 12 bases between the two ends. Germline V gene data show CDR1 as SNHLY and CDR2 as FYNNEI. This clone was recorded once. Per the study methods: Amplification of reference gene primers provided the estimated nucleated cell counts. Here immunoSEQ multiplex PCR was the method, and the copy in TCRdb shows in-frame clones only, minus some. V and J calls and clone size follow that table, whereas D and trimming were derived from the DNA. The sample yields approximately 86,000 clones, around three quarters seen once. The chain has TRBV2 and TRBJ2-2; a possible D gene is TRBD1 (5 bases). The sequence was collected from a woman between 70 and 85 years old with acute or convalescent COVID-19. Sequences were obtained from peripheral blood. The CDR3 spells CASSERIRVTGELFF. CDR3 coding DNA: TGTGCCAGCAGTGAAAGGATCAGGGTTACCGGGGAGCTGTTTTTT.